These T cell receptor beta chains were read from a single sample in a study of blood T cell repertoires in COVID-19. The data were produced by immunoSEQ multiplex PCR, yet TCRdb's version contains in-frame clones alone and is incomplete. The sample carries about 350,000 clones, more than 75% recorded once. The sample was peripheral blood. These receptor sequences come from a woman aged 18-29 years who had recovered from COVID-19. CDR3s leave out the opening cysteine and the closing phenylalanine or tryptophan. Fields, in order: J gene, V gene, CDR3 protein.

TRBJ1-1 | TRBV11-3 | ASSSRDRGTPEAF
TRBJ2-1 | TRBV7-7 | ASSLGGSGINEQF
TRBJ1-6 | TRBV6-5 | ASMGHNSPLH
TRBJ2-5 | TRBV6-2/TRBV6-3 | ASSYSRGETQY
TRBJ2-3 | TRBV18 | ASSPERDRAPDTQY
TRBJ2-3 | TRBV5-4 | ASSLTGADTQY
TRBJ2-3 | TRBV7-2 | ASSFRLAVDTQY
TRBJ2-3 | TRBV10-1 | ASSESSGTSTDTQY
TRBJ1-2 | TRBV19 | ASHGQGVYGYT
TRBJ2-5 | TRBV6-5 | ASTEPGAEETQY
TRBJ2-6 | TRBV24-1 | ATSATGANVLT
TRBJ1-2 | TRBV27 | ASSSGTGRYT
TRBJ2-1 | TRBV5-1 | ASSLEGLADEQF
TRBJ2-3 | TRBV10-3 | AIGSGGPTDTQY
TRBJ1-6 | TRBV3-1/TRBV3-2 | ASSPSNSPLH
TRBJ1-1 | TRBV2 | ASGERPTGATNTEAF
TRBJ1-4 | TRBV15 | ATSRDRTTNEKLF
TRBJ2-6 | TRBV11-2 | ASSAKNSGANVLT
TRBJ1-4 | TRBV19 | AAGNEKLF
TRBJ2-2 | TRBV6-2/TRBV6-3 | ASSTWGQKRTGELF
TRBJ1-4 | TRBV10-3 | AISESIQGVSNEKLF
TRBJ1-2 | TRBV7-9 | ASSPIADSLHYGYT
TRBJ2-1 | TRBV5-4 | ASSVGTSGRNEQF
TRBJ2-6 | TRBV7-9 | ASSLGGPLSGANVLT
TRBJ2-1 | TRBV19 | ASSPVWASGRAGEQF
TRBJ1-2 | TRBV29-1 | SVEHSSGYT
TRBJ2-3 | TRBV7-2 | ASSLAGGGTSTDTQY
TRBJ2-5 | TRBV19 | ASSIPPLAGIQETQY
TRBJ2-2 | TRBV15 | ATSRVGAGSGELF
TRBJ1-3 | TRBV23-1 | ASSHPDSLSSGNTIY
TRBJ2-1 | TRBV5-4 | ASSLGTSGYNEQF
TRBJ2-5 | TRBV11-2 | ASRGVIQETQY
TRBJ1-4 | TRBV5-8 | ASTFPRGKLF
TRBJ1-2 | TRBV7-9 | ASSWGTGQRGYT
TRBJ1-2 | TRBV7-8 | ASSAKRLPRTQDSNYGYT
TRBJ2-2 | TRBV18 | ASSRSGKKGTGELF
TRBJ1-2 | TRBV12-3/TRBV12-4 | ASSRGISSGYT
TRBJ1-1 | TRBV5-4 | ASSFPGQGRGFEAF
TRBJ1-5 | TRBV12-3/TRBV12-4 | ASNSNSNQPQH
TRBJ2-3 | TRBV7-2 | ASSLRQSGDTQY
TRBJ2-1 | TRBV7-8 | ASSLAIAGPYNEQF
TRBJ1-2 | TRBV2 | ASEAGPRDGYT
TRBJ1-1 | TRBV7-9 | ASSSQGGTEAF
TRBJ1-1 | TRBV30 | AWRAGGDTEAF
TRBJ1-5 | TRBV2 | ASSEQGRNNQPQH
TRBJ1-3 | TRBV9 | ASSVSQGERGNTIY
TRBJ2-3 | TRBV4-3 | ASSSDTGQGTDTQY
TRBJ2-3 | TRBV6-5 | ASSYGQLGGTDTQY
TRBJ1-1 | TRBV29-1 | SVEVRGRNTEAF
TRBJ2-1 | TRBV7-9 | ASSLVKGLAGGEF
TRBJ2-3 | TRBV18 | ASSPLAATDTQY
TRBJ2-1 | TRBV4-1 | ASSQFVLAGGPGYNEQF
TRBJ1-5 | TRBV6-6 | ASSDPTGGNQPQH
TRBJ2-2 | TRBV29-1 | SVVGMVASGTGELF
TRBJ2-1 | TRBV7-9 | ASSLIGTSAYNEQF
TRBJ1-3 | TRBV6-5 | ASSIGHNSGNTIY
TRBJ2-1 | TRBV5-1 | ASSSDRGLGFQF
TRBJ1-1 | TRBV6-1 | ASSETTRNGAF
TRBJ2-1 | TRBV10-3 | AISPPLADSRNEQF